This is a list of T cell receptor beta chains from one sample in a study of shared clonotypes between healthy human individuals. Sequencing was performed with immunoSEQ multiplex PCR; in TCRdb, only in-frame clones are kept and a portion is missing. This sample has roughly 1,500,000 clones, with approximately 98% found just once. Sequenced sample: naive CD4+ T cells sorted from blood. These receptors were collected from a young man in good health. Both conserved end residues are part of each CDR3. The D gene is left open where the match is weak. The size entry is marked missing in some rows and otherwise reads once, few, many or a size class.

V gene	J gene	D gene	clone size	CDR3 protein	CDR3 DNA
TRBV9	TRBJ2-5	TRBD2	once	CASSVGLAGTNQETQYF	TGTGCCAGCAGCGTAGGACTAGCGGGAACCAACCAAGAGACCCAGTACTTC
TRBV21-1	TRBJ2-7	NA	NA	CASSLKGAGQPYEQYF	TGTGCCAGCAGCCTCAAAGGAGCGGGTCAACCCTACGAGCAGTACTTC
TRBV19	TRBJ2-2	NA	NA	CASSIDPRLTGELFF	TGTGCCAGTAGTATAGACCCACGGTTGACCGGGGAGCTGTTTTTT
TRBV11-2	TRBJ2-1	NA	NA	CASSLIAREQFF	TGTGCCAGCAGCCTAATAGCGCGAGAGCAGTTCTTC
TRBV7-3	TRBJ2-1	NA	NA	CASSLTSEVEQFF	TGTGCCAGCAGCTTAACGTCCGAGGTTGAGCAGTTCTTC
TRBV5-1	TRBJ2-7	NA	NA	CASSRGQGAYEQYF	TGCGCCAGCAGCCGGGGGCAGGGGGCCTACGAGCAGTACTTC
TRBV6-6	TRBJ2-1	NA	NA	CASSYSWQNNEQFF	TGTGCCAGCAGTTACTCGTGGCAGAACAATGAGCAGTTCTTC
TRBV18	TRBJ2-7	NA	NA	CASSPSRGRGNEQYF	TGTGCCAGCTCACCTTCCAGGGGCAGGGGTAACGAGCAGTACTTC
TRBV6-6	TRBJ2-7	NA	NA	CASSYSATSLYEQYF	TGTGCCAGCAGTTACTCGGCTACATCCCTTTACGAGCAGTACTTC
TRBV5-1	TRBJ2-7	NA	NA	CASSLLGSYEQYF	TGCGCCAGCAGCCTTCTGGGCTCCTACGAGCAGTACTTC
TRBV19	TRBJ2-7	TRBD2	NA	CASSPSGRISYEQYF	TGTGCCAGTAGTCCTAGCGGGAGAATCTCCTACGAGCAGTACTTC
TRBV19	TRBJ2-1	NA	NA	CASSISSYNEQFF	TGTGCCAGTAGTATAAGCAGCTACAATGAGCAGTTCTTC
TRBV28	TRBJ2-2	NA	NA	CASSPPVANTGELFF	TGTGCCAGCAGTCCCCCGGTGGCGAACACCGGGGAGCTGTTTTTT
TRBV5-8	TRBJ1-4	TRBD1	NA	CASSLDREDEKLFF	TGTGCCAGCAGCTTAGACAGGGAAGATGAAAAACTGTTTTTT
TRBV6-5	TRBJ2-7	NA	NA	CASSYSDGFYEQYF	TGTGCCAGCAGTTACTCCGACGGATTCTACGAGCAGTACTTC
TRBV19	TRBJ2-7	TRBD2	NA	CASSPGLAGYEQYF	TGTGCCAGTAGTCCCGGACTAGCGGGTTACGAGCAGTACTTC
TRBV9	TRBJ2-1	TRBD2	NA	CASSVAPALRGRNNEQFF	TGTGCCAGCAGCGTAGCCCCTGCGCTCCGCGGGAGGAACAATGAGCAGTTCTTC
TRBV18	TRBJ2-3	TRBD2	NA	CASSLRTGRAGADTQYF	TGTGCCAGCTCACTACGGACCGGGAGGGCCGGGGCAGATACGCAGTATTTT
TRBV9	TRBJ2-7	TRBD1	NA	CASSGGQGANEQYF	TGTGCCAGCAGCGGAGGACAGGGGGCCAACGAGCAGTACTTC
TRBV7-2	TRBJ2-7	TRBD1	NA	CASSLRDRAAYEQYF	TGTGCCAGCAGCTTACGGGACAGGGCCGCCTACGAGCAGTACTTC
TRBV5-4	TRBJ2-2	NA	NA	CASSFRVLETGELFF	TGTGCCAGCAGCTTCCGGGTACTAGAAACCGGGGAGCTGTTTTTT
TRBV14	TRBJ2-1	NA	NA	CASSSRRYNEQFF	TGTGCCAGCAGCTCTCGACGGTACAATGAGCAGTTCTTC
TRBV7-6	TRBJ2-3	TRBD2	NA	CASSLDETSGSWNTQYF	TGTGCCAGCAGCTTAGACGAGACTAGCGGGAGTTGGAATACGCAGTATTTT
TRBV5-1	TRBJ2-5	NA	NA	CASTGDTEETQYF	TGCGCCAGCACTGGGGACACAGAAGAGACCCAGTACTTC
TRBV15	TRBJ2-1	TRBD1	NA	CATSRDRAYNEQFF	TGTGCCACCAGCCGAGACAGGGCCTACAATGAGCAGTTCTTC
TRBV19	TRBJ2-1	TRBD2	once	CASRARGRGGNEQFF	TGTGCCAGTAGGGCGCGGGGCCGGGGGGGAAATGAGCAGTTCTTC
TRBV2	TRBJ2-7	NA	NA	CASSARGGGRYEQYF	TGTGCCAGCAGCGCGCGGGGTGGGGGGCGCTACGAGCAGTACTTC
TRBV18	TRBJ1-4	NA	NA	CASKRAGDGEKLFF	TGTGCCAGTAAACGAGCAGGGGATGGTGAAAAACTGTTTTTT
TRBV29-1	TRBJ1-5	NA	NA	CSVGNRGQPQHF	TGCAGCGTTGGGAACCGTGGTCAGCCCCAGCATTTT
TRBV15	TRBJ1-5	NA	NA	CATSRDRSNQPQHF	TGTGCCACCAGCAGAGATAGGTCGAATCAGCCCCAGCATTTT
TRBV7-9	TRBJ2-3	TRBD2	NA	CASSPPLAGLKDTQYF	TGTGCCAGCAGCCCCCCCTTAGCGGGGCTCAAGGATACGCAGTATTTT
TRBV5-1	TRBJ2-7	TRBD1	NA	CASSSRTGAYEQYF	TGCGCCAGCAGCTCTCGGACAGGGGCCTACGAGCAGTACTTC
TRBV19	TRBJ2-6	NA	NA	CASSILGRQAGANVLTF	TGTGCCAGTAGTATTCTGGGGAGACAGGCTGGGGCCAACGTCCTGACTTTC
TRBV4-1	TRBJ2-1	NA	few	CASRARWDLYNEQFF	TGCGCCAGCAGAGCAAGATGGGACTTATACAATGAGCAGTTCTTC
TRBV5-1	TRBJ2-1	NA	NA	CASSLAGPQGGEQFF	TGCGCCAGCAGCTTGGCAGGGCCTCAGGGTGGAGAGCAGTTCTTC